These 12 T cell receptor beta chains share one sample of origin, sequenced in a study of cytomegalovirus exposure and HLA in healthy donors. Some clones are missing from TCRdb's copy, which holds only in-frame ones; the method was immunoSEQ multiplex PCR. The table lists 250,000 to 350,000 clones, 88% of them singletons. The specimen was PBMCs. The receptors derive from a man in his thirties or forties in good health and CMV-seronegative.

The chain carries TRBV2 and TRBJ2-6; D unclear. This CDR3 has 13 amino acids. With 7 bases removed from V and 3 bases from J, the gap between germline ends came to 7 bases. CDR1 and CDR2 (germline): SNHLY, FYNNEI. The CDR3 loop is CASTGYGANVLTF. The CDR3 DNA follows: TGTGCCAGCACCGGGTATGGGGCCAACGTCCTGACTTTC.

This rearrangement joins TRBV28 to TRBJ1-5; D unclear. This CDR3 is built from 12 residues. V lost 7 bases to trimming and J lost 6 bases, with 10 bases between them. CDR1 and CDR2 (germline): MDHEN, SYDVKM. CDR3 DNA sequence: TGTGCCAGCAATCGAAGGAGTCAGCCCCAGCATTTT. Amino acid sequence: CASNRRSQPQHF. The entire variable domain, with the rest obtained from reference TRBV28 and TRBJ1-5, is as follows: DVKVTQSSRYLVKRTGEKVFLECVQDMDHENMFWYRQDPGLGLRLIYFSYDVKMKEKGDIPEGYSVSREKKERFSLILESASTNQTSMYLCASNRRSQPQHFGDGTRLSIL.

This chain joins TRBV5-6 and TRBJ2-3; D is possibly TRBD2 (6 bases). The CDR3 is made up of 13 amino acids. Trimming took off 0 bases at V and 10 bases at J, with 12 bases between the two ends. Germline CDR1 and CDR2: SGHDT and YYEEEE. The DNA of the CDR3 is TGTGCCAGCAGCTTGGGAGGCGGGGATCCGCAGTATTTT. It yields the protein CASSLGGGDPQYF.

This chain uses TRBV7-9 with TRBJ2-1, with unresolved D. The V and J ends lost 1 base and 5 bases respectively, with 9 bases between them. This CDR3 spans 14 amino acids. CDR1 is SEHNR and CDR2 is FQNEAQ in the germline V gene (reference sequence). CDR3 sequence: CASSLVSQNNEQFF. The DNA of the CDR3 is TGTGCCAGCAGCTTAGTGTCCCAGAACAATGAGCAGTTCTTC. The full variable domain, rest sourced from reference TRBV7-9 and TRBJ2-1, is DTGVSQNPRHKITKRGQNVTFRCDPISEHNRLYWYRQTLGQGPEFLTYFQNEAQLEKSRLLSDRFSAERPKGSFSTLEIQRTEQGDSAMYLCASSLVSQNNEQFFGPGTRLTVL.

As DNA, the CDR3 is TGCGCCAGCAGCCAGGGCGACAGGGGCGACGGCAATCAGCCCCAGCATTTT. Protein: CASSQGDRGDGNQPQHF. The chain combines TRBV5-1 with TRBJ1-5, with 8 positions matching TRBD1. V trimming: 4 bases; J trimming: 2 bases; junction bases outside the gene matches: 11. The CDR3 consists of 17 residues. Germline V CDR1 and CDR2: SGHRS, YFSETQ.

This clone has only one observation. The V call is TRBV9, the J call TRBJ1-1, with a tentative D call TRBD1 (5 bases). CDR3 length equals 14 residues. Deletions cut 0 bases from V and 5 bases from J, with 11 bases between. Germline CDR1 is SGDLS and CDR2 is YYNGEE. The CDR3 bases are TGTGCCAGCAGCGTAGTAGGGGAGGGAACTGAAGCTTTCTTT. Amino acid sequence: CASSVVGEGTEAFF.

This clone was seen just once. The gene calls are TRBV5-1 and TRBJ2-5; TRBD1 matches at 7 bases. V was pared by 3 bases and J by 4 bases, with 6 bases of the junction left unmatched. CDR3 length equals 14 residues. Germline CDR1 and CDR2: SGHRS and YFSETQ. CDR3 sequence reads: CASSWVTGIETQYF. As DNA, the CDR3 is TGCGCCAGCAGCTGGGTGACAGGGATAGAGACCCAGTACTTC.

The chain is built from TRBV14 and TRBJ2-7; D may be TRBD2 (6 bases). V dropped 3 bases and J dropped 5 bases, with 14 bases sitting between them. CDR1 and CDR2 from the germline V gene are SGHDN and FVKESK. The CDR3 spans 14 residues. The CDR3 DNA reads as TGTGCCAGCAGCCAGGAGGGGTTTTGGAACGAGCAGTACTTC. Translating gives CASSQEGFWNEQYF.

This clone was seen once. The V and J genes are TRBV18 and TRBJ2-5; a weak D match, TRBD1 (5 bases). The CDR3 spans 17 residues. CDR1 and CDR2 from the germline V gene are KGHSH and LQKENI. Trimming left V 2 bases short and J 1 base short, with 17 bases between. CDR3 bases: TGTGCCAGCTCACCAAGGGGTGTGGGCAGGAGCCAAGAGACCCAGTACTTC. It translates to CASSPRGVGRSQETQYF.

V gene TRBV6-1 combines with J gene TRBJ1-1, with 10 bases aligning to TRBD1. From germline, CDR1 is MNHNS and CDR2 SASEGT. J gave up 2 bases and V 3 bases, and 3 bases lay outside the gene matches. There are 15 residues in the CDR3. The DNA of the CDR3 is TGTGCCAGCAGTGATTTGACAGGGGGCAACACTGAAGCTTTCTTT. Encoded protein: CASSDLTGGNTEAFF.

Only one count was recorded for this clone. In DNA form, the CDR3 reads TGTGCCAGCAGCTTAAGGGTAGCGGGGGCCGGAGAGACCCAGTACTTC. This translates into CASSLRVAGAGETQYF. V usage is TRBV7-2 and J usage is TRBJ2-5; 9 bases agree with TRBD2. This CDR3 has 16 amino acids. Germline V gene sequence: CDR1 SGHTA, CDR2 FQGNSA. The trim removed 2 bases at V and 4 bases at J, leaving 8 bases unmatched.

The chain carries TRBV27 and TRBJ1-2; the D gene is possibly TRBD1 (6 bases). CDR3 length: 12 amino acids. Germline loops: CDR1 MNHEY, CDR2 SMNVEV (reference sequence). The V gene lost 6 bases and the J gene lost 1 base, with 6 bases spanning the gap. This CDR3 reads CASRGGNYGYTF. The CDR3, as DNA: TGTGCCAGCAGAGGGGGTAACTATGGCTACACCTTC.